These 22 T cell receptor beta chains came from one sample sequenced in a study of cytomegalovirus exposure and HLA in healthy donors (dated 2017 in TCRdb). Library method: the immunoSEQ multiplex PCR assay. TCRdb holds this immuneACCESS table with in-frame rearrangements only. Some clones are missing; in checked studies, unresolved V genes explain under half, and the rest has no known cause. Counted in this sample were about 69,000 clones; 95% to 96% of them appeared once. Together, the top ten hold more than 4% of the sample. Sequencing used PBMCs. Every receptor here comes from a woman under 30 in good health and CMV-seropositive.

CDR3 coding DNA: TGTGCCAGCGGCCAGGGGAAGGGCAATCAGCCCCAGCATTTT. Its translation is CASGQGKGNQPQHF. J is TRBJ1-5 and V is TRBV2; D might be TRBD1 (6 bases). The CDR3 has 14 residues. V dropped 8 bases and J dropped 2 bases, with 13 bases sitting between them. In germline, CDR1 is SNHLY, CDR2 FYNNEI.

The rearrangement uses TRBV7-8 and TRBJ2-1; 7 nucleotides agree with TRBD1. CDR3 size: 15 residues. Germline trimming cut 4 bases from V and 5 bases from J; bases unmatched to any gene: 8. Germline CDR1 reads SGHVS; CDR2 reads FQNEAQ. The CDR3 coding sequence is TGTGCCAGCAGCTACAGACCGGACAGGAACAATGAGCAGTTCTTC. Translated: CASSYRPDRNNEQFF.

The chain links TRBV29-1 to TRBJ1-4; D remains unclear. The V end was cut by 4 bases, the J end by 8 bases, with 5 bases between. Germline values: CDR1 SQVTM, CDR2 ANQGSEA. This CDR3 is built from 10 residues. The CDR3 coding sequence is TGCAGCGTTGGCCGGGAAAAACTGTTTTTT. Protein product: CSVGREKLFF.

The V and J genes are TRBV4-1 and TRBJ2-1, with TRBD2 matching 11 bases. The CDR3 runs to 14 residues. Germline-derived CDR1 and CDR2 are MGHRA and YSYEKL. The trim removed 4 bases at V and 5 bases at J, leaving 1 base unmatched. The CDR3 DNA follows: TGCGCCAGCAGCCTGGGACTAGCGGACAATGAGCAGTTCTTC. It translates to CASSLGLADNEQFF.

The chain is built from TRBV7-2 and TRBJ1-2; 8 bases fit TRBD1. CDR1 and CDR2 from the germline V gene are SGHTA and FQGNSA. Unmatched junction bases numbered 3, after V lost 4 bases and J lost 5 bases. The CDR3 spans 13 residues. The CDR3 sequence: CASSYRGRYGYTF. The CDR3 DNA reads as TGTGCCAGCAGCTACAGGGGGAGGTATGGCTACACCTTC.

V usage is TRBV29-1 and J usage is TRBJ2-3; 8 nucleotides match TRBD2. From germline, CDR1 is SQVTM and CDR2 ANQGSEA. Trimming cost V 6 bases and J 2 bases; bases outside gene matches: 10. This CDR3 has 15 residues. The CDR3 bases are TGCAGCGTCGTAGTAGGCGGGGGGCTCACAGATACGCAGTATTTT. It codes for CSVVVGGGLTDTQYF.

V gene TRBV4-2 combines with J gene TRBJ2-2; perhaps TRBD1 as D (5 bases). V was clipped by 0 bases and J by 5 bases, with 10 bases between them. Per germline, CDR1 LGHNA and CDR2 YNFKEQ. The CDR3 covers 15 residues. The CDR3 nucleotides are TGTGCCAGCAGCCAAGATCGAAGACAGACCGGGGAGCTGTTTTTT. The encoded protein is CASSQDRRQTGELFF.

The CDR3 here is CASNLQGQETQYF. CDR3 bases: TGTGCCAGTAACCTACAGGGGCAAGAGACCCAGTACTTC. V gene TRBV19 combines with J gene TRBJ2-5, with 7 nucleotides matching TRBD1. V gave up 7 bases and J gave up 2 bases; unmatched junction bases: 4. CDR1 is LNHDA, CDR2 SQIVND, per germline (reference sequence). CDR3 length: 13 amino acids.

The chain couples TRBV12-5 to TRBJ1-2, with D unclear. CDR1 LGHNT and CDR2 FRNRAP come from the germline V gene. The CDR3 covers 12 residues. Trimming removed 2 bases from V and 8 bases from J, with 9 bases in between. This chain's CDR3 is CASGLLEGGYTF. As DNA, the CDR3 is TGTGCTAGTGGTTTGCTCGAGGGAGGCTACACCTTC.

The chain recombines TRBV4-3 with TRBJ2-7; a possible D gene is TRBD2 (6 bases). V lost 0 bases and J 6 bases, leaving 15 bases between the germline ends. This CDR3 is 15 amino acids long. The germline gives CDR1 LGHNA, CDR2 YSLEER. The CDR3 bases are TGCGCCAGCAGCCAAGAGAGGTATGACGGGAGCGAGCAGTACTTC. The encoded protein is CASSQERYDGSEQYF.

The J gene is TRBJ2-1, the V gene TRBV5-6; 9 bases match TRBD2. This CDR3 contains 16 residues. From germline, CDR1 is SGHDT and CDR2 YYEEEE. Losses at the gene ends were 1 base for V and 9 bases for J; bases not matched to a gene: 11. CDR3 nucleotide sequence: TGTGCCAGCAGCTTGATGGGGCTAGCGGGACGTATTGAGCAGTTCTTC. Translating it yields CASSLMGLAGRIEQFF.

The genes are TRBV29-1 and TRBJ2-7; D is perhaps TRBD2 (7 bases). V dropped 5 bases and J dropped 3 bases, with 14 bases sitting between them. Germline V gives CDR1 SQVTM, CDR2 ANQGSEA. The length of the CDR3 is 13 residues. In nucleotides, the CDR3 is TGCAGCGTTATGGGAGGGGGGATCTACGAGCAGTACTTC. Residues: CSVMGGGIYEQYF.

The chain couples TRBV7-3 to TRBJ2-5; D not certain. The V end was cut by 0 bases, the J end by 1 base, with 12 bases between. Germline V gives CDR1 SGHTA, CDR2 FQGTGA. This CDR3 has 16 amino acids. The CDR3: CASSLTSGGIQETQYF. CDR3 bases: TGTGCCAGCAGCTTAACCTCAGGTGGTATCCAAGAGACCCAGTACTTC.

This clone appeared once. The chain links TRBV7-9 to TRBJ2-6; 8 bases map to TRBD2. The V segment lost 11 bases and the J segment 2 bases; nucleotides outside the gene matches: 14. The germline V gene has CDR1 SEHNR and CDR2 FQNEAQ (reference sequence). This CDR3 has 17 residues. CDR3 residues: CAGFRPEAGAGANVLTF. The CDR3 coding sequence is TGTGCCGGATTCCGTCCCGAAGCGGGAGCTGGGGCCAACGTCCTGACTTTC. Together with reference TRBV7-9 and TRBJ2-6, the CDR3 gives the full variable domain: DTGVSQNPRHKITKRGQNVTFRCDPISEHNRLYWYRQTLGQGPEFLTYFQNEAQLEKSRLLSDRFSAERPKGSFSTLEIQRTEQGDSAMYLCAGFRPEAGAGANVLTFGAGSRLTVL.

Only a few counts were recorded for this clone. The chain has TRBV7-3 and TRBJ2-1, with D perhaps TRBD1 (6 bases). CDR3 length: 13 residues. Trimming cost V 5 bases and J 12 bases, with 17 bases left between them. Germline V gene lookup returns CDR1 SGHTA and CDR2 FQGTGA. CDR3: CASSPLGARRQFF. DNA of the CDR3: TGTGCCAGCAGCCCTTTGGGGGCCAGGAGGCAGTTCTTC.

Here the CDR3 DNA reads TGTGCCAGCAGTTACTCGGGGGGAGGGGGGAATGGCTACACCTTC. Translation: CASSYSGGGGNGYTF. This sequence joins TRBV6-5 and TRBJ1-2, with a tentative D call TRBD1 (6 bases). Germline CDR1 is MNHEY and CDR2 is SVGAGI. The CDR3 totals 15 residues. V was pared by 0 bases and J by 6 bases, with 14 bases between.

This chain joins TRBV5-4 and TRBJ2-1, with D perhaps matching TRBD2 (6 bases). This CDR3 region has 13 residues. The V and J ends lost 4 bases and 10 bases respectively, with 15 bases between them. Germline lookup yields CDR1 SGHNT and CDR2 YYREEE (reference sequence). The CDR3 DNA reads as TGTGCCAGCAGCCCGGGACTGTGGGGCGAGCAGTTCTTC. The encoded protein is CASSPGLWGEQFF.

The J gene is TRBJ2-7, the V gene TRBV2; D remains ambiguous. In germline, CDR1 is SNHLY, CDR2 FYNNEI. Trimming cost V 6 bases and J 4 bases, with 16 bases left between them. The CDR3 length is 14 residues. CDR3 protein: CASSSRFLGYEQYF. In DNA form, the CDR3 reads TGTGCCAGCAGCAGCAGGTTCCTTGGGTACGAGCAGTACTTC.

V and J are TRBV19 and TRBJ2-1, with TRBD2 matching over 11 bases. The CDR3 has 16 amino acids. Germline CDR1 and CDR2: LNHDA and SQIVND (reference sequence). Losses at the gene ends were 5 bases for V and 4 bases for J; bases not matched to a gene: 7. CDR3 sequence reads: CASSRLAGTSYNEQFF. As DNA, the CDR3 is TGTGCCAGTAGTCGACTAGCGGGAACCTCTTACAATGAGCAGTTCTTC.

The chain has TRBV29-1 and TRBJ2-3; maybe TRBD2 (5 bases). Germline-derived CDR1 and CDR2 are SQVTM and ANQGSEA. CDR3 length: 14 residues. V was pared by 4 bases and J by 0 bases, with 11 bases between. CDR3 coding DNA: TGCAGCGTTGGGGAGACTGCTAGCACAGATACGCAGTATTTT. It yields the protein CSVGETASTDTQYF.

This sequence joins TRBV19 and TRBJ1-1, with D unclear. Trimming shortened V by 1 base and J by 0 bases, and 6 bases separated the two germline ends. Germline V lookup: CDR1 LNHDA, CDR2 SQIVND (reference sequence). This CDR3 spans 14 amino acids. The CDR3 region has the DNA TGTGCCAGTAGTATAGGTCAGGTGAACACTGAAGCTTTCTTT. This sequence encodes CASSIGQVNTEAFF. Using reference TRBV19 and TRBJ1-1 for the parts outside the CDR3, the full variable domain is DGGITQSPKYLFRKEGQNVTLSCEQNLNHDAMYWYRQDPGQGLRLIYYSQIVNDFQKGDIAEGYSVSREKKESFPLTVTSAQKNPTAFYLCASSIGQVNTEAFFGQGTRLTVV.

The chain couples TRBV18 to TRBJ1-2, with 7 bases matching TRBD1. V shed 2 bases and J 6 bases; nucleotides not matched to a gene: 6. The CDR3 contains 14 residues. CDR1 KGHSH and CDR2 LQKENI come from the germline V gene. The CDR3 nucleotides read TGTGCCAGCTCACCATCCGGGACAGAGCATGGCTACACCTTC. Its protein product is CASSPSGTEHGYTF.